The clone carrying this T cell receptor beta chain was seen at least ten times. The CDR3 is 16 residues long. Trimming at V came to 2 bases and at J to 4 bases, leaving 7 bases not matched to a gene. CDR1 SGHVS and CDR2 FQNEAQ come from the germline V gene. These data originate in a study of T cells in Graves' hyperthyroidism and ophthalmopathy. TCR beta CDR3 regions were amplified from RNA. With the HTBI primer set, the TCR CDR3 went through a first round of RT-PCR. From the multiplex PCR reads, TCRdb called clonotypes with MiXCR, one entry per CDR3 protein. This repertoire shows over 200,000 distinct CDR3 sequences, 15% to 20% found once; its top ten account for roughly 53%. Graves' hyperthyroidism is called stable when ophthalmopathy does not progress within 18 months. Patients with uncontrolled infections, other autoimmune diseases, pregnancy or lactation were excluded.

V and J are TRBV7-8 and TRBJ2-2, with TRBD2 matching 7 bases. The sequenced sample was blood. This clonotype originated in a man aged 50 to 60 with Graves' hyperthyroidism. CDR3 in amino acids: CASSLQRRESTGELFF. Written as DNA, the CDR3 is TGTGCCAGCAGCTTACAGCGGCGGGAGAGCACCGGGGAGCTGTTTTTT.